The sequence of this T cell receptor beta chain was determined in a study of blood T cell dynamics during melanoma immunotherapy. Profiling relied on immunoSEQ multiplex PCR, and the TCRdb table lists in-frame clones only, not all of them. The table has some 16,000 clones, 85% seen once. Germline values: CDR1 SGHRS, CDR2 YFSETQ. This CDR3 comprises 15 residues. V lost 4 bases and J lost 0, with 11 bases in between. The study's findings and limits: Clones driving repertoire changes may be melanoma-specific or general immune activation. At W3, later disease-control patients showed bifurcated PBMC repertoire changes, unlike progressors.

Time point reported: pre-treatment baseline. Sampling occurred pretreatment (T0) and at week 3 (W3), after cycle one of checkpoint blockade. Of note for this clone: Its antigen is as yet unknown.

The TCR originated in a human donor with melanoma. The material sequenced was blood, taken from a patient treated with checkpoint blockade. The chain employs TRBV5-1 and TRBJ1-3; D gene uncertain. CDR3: CASSPRTHSGNTIYF. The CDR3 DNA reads TGCGCCAGCAGCCCGCGGACCCACTCTGGAAACACCATATATTTT. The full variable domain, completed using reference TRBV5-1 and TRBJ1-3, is KAGVTQTPRYLIKTRGQQVTLSCSPISGHRSVSWYQQTPGQGLQFLFEYFSETQRNKGNFPGRFSGRQFSNSRSEMNVSTLELGDSALYLCASSPRTHSGNTIYFGEGSWLTVV.